This TCR beta chain stems from a study of beta chain features in type 1 diabetes. Findings and caveats of the study: Among patients, naive, central memory and Treg TCRB repertoires appeared more similar than among healthy donors. Across all four CD4+ subsets, people with type 1 diabetes showed modestly shorter TCRB CDR3s.

In regard to this clone: Antigen: not known.

The CDR3 covers 17 residues. Germline CDR1 LGHNA, CDR2 YNFKEQ. V was pared by 3 bases and J by 5 bases, with 8 bases of the junction left unmatched. Sequenced material consisted of expressed TCRB transcripts (all of the isolated RNA was reverse transcribed). Clones were sequenced by immunoSEQ multiplex PCR, and TCRdb holds only the in-frame ones, with some missing. Here the sample spans around 130,000 clones, about 10% being singletons. The sample comprised central memory CD4+ T cells from blood. The chain uses TRBV4-2 and TRBJ2-5, with 14 positions matching TRBD2. This clonotype was sampled from a man aged 25 to 45 with type 1 diabetes. The CDR3 is CASSHGTGTSGGETQYF. CDR3 nucleotides: TGTGCCAGCAGCCACGGGACGGGGACTAGCGGGGGCGAGACCCAGTACTTC.